The 16 T cell receptor beta chains listed next were all sequenced from one sample in a study of response to subunit inactivated influenza vaccine (dated by TCRdb to 2017 to 2018). The method behind the library was RT-PCR. Sequencing instrument: Illumina HiSeq 2500. The public reads were reanalyzed by TCRdb: fastp trimming at Q25, MiXCR alignment, in-frame beta chains only. Each CDR3 protein appears once, grouped with its most common genes and DNA. The sample table shows roughly 550,000 distinct CDR3 sequences, and under 25% are seen once. Clones ranked in the top ten supply 2.5% to 3.5% of the sample. The sample was also linked to a second study, of T cells expressing NK-cell markers. The second source states: TCR beta cDNA libraries were made by 5'RACE template switching that added a universal primer site and unique molecular identifiers.

Sequences were derived from CD4+ T cells sorted from PBMCs, sampled 11 to 12 days after vaccination. Receptor source: a man aged 50-59 years who received an inactivated influenza vaccine. Donor details come from another sample of the same person, matched by shared clones.

This clonotype occurred many times. The chain combines TRBV7-2 with TRBJ2-1; a weak D match, TRBD2 (5 bases). The CDR3 length is 13 residues. Germline CDR1 and CDR2: SGHTA and FQGNSA. V lost 5 bases, J lost 10 bases, and 15 bases lay in between. This chain's CDR3 is CASSVSSRNEQFF. The CDR3 bases are TGTGCCAGCAGCGTATCTAGCCGAAACGAGCAGTTCTTC.

Of note for this clonotype: Being one base from a much bigger clone, this may be a read error. This chain links TRBV29-1 with TRBJ2-2; no reliable D call. CDR3 length: 12 residues. Germline CDR1 is SQVTM and CDR2 is ANQGSEA. The CDR3 region has the DNA TGCATCGTTGAAGAAAAGGCCGGGGAGCTGTTTTTT. Encoded protein: CIVEEKAGELFF.

V usage is TRBV6-2 or TRBV6-3 and J usage is TRBJ2-1, with D possibly being TRBD2 (5 bases). CDR3 length: 15 amino acids. The germline V gene has CDR1 MNHEY and CDR2 SVGEGT. V was cut by 3 bases and J by 9 bases, with 18 bases left in between. The CDR3 DNA follows: TGTGCCAGCAGTTATTGGCTCCGGGAATCGGGTGAGCAGTTCTTC. Protein product: CASSYWLRESGEQFF.

This sequence joins TRBV7-2 and TRBJ2-2; D gene unclear. Germline V CDR1 and CDR2: SGHTA, FQGNSA. The CDR3 is 14 residues long. Trimming pared 6 bases from V and 6 bases from J, leaving 14 bases between. Here the CDR3 reads CASRVMANAGELFF. Written as DNA, the CDR3 is TGTGCCAGCAGGGTCATGGCAAACGCCGGGGAGCTGTTTTTT.

The V gene is TRBV29-1, the J gene TRBJ2-6; TRBD1 is a possible D gene (5 bases). The CDR3 loop spans 15 amino acids. Trimming removed 5 bases at V and 6 bases at J, with 17 bases between. Germline-derived CDR1 and CDR2 are SQVTM and ANQGSEA. CDR3 nucleotide sequence: TGCAGCGTTTATAACAGGAGTTCGGTGGCCAACGTCCTGACTTTC. It yields the protein CSVYNRSSVANVLTF.

The V and J genes are TRBV28 and TRBJ2-5; D remains unclear. Germline V lookup: CDR1 MDHEN, CDR2 SYDVKM. The V end was cut by 7 bases, the J end by 2 bases, with 14 bases between. The CDR3 length is 14 residues. The CDR3, as DNA: TGTGCCAGCACCCACCTACAGAAGCAAGAGACCCAGTACTTC. Protein product: CASTHLQKQETQYF.

This clonotype was seen a few times. The rearrangement links TRBV12-5 to TRBJ2-7, with D possibly being TRBD1 (6 bases). V was trimmed by 1 base and J by 0 bases, leaving 16 bases between them. The CDR3 runs 17 residues. Germline CDR1 LGHNT, CDR2 FRNRAP. The CDR3 bases are TGTGCTAGTGGTTTGGAGGAGACAGGACTTTCCTCCTACGAGCAGTACTTC. Translation: CASGLEETGLSSYEQYF. The entire variable domain, with the rest obtained from reference TRBV12-5 and TRBJ2-7, is as follows: DARVTQTPRHKVTEMGQEVTMRCQPILGHNTVFWYRQTMMQGLELLAYFRNRAPLDDSGMPKDRFSAEMPDATLATLKIQPSEPRDSAVYFCASGLEETGLSSYEQYFGPGTRLTVT.

There are a few counts of this clonotype. This chain joins TRBV20-1 and TRBJ2-5, with TRBD1 matching over 9 bases. Germline CDR1 DFQATT, CDR2 SNEGSKA (reference sequence). CDR3 length: 13 residues. The V segment lost 5 bases and the J segment 7 bases; nucleotides outside the gene matches: 8. CDR3 sequence: CSALDRGSTTQYF. The CDR3 bases are TGCAGTGCTCTGGACAGGGGCTCTACGACCCAGTACTTC.

This clonotype was picked up a small number of times. This chain links TRBV10-3 with TRBJ2-5, with TRBD2 matching 12 bases. CDR1 is ENHRY, CDR2 SYGVKD, per germline. J lost 4 bases, V lost 10 bases, and 10 bases had no gene match. This CDR3 contains 15 residues. The CDR3 reads CATSTSGRLLETQYF. The CDR3 region has the DNA TGTGCCACTTCCACTAGCGGGAGGTTGTTAGAGACCCAGTACTTC.

There are a few counts of this clonotype. The CDR3 spells CASSLFGDRGLAGGNEQFF. Here the CDR3 DNA reads TGTGCCAGCAGTTTGTTCGGGGACCGGGGACTAGCGGGAGGTAATGAGCAGTTCTTC. V is TRBV27 and J is TRBJ2-1; 15 bases fit TRBD2. Germline CDR1 reads MNHEY; CDR2 reads SMNVEV (reference sequence). This CDR3 has 19 amino acids. Losses at the gene ends were 3 bases for V and 7 bases for J; bases not matched to a gene: 13.

This clonotype has just a few counts. V usage is TRBV12-3 or TRBV12-4 and J usage is TRBJ1-2; no definite D call. The CDR3 totals 13 residues. Trimming removed 7 bases from V and 2 bases from J, with 11 bases in between. In DNA form, the CDR3 reads TGTGCCAGCACCCGAGGGAGGAACTATGGCTACACCTTC. Protein product: CASTRGRNYGYTF.

This clonotype turned up a few times. V is TRBV20-1 and J is TRBJ2-5; TRBD2 might be the D (7 bases). Germline assignment: CDR1 DFQATT and CDR2 SNEGSKA (reference sequence). The CDR3 has 14 amino acids. Trimming took off 2 bases at V and 5 bases at J, with 15 bases between the two ends. The CDR3 sequence is CSARRPKGGETQYF. The CDR3 bases are TGCAGTGCTAGACGACCTAAGGGGGGGGAGACCCAGTACTTC.

There are a few counts of this clonotype. The chain combines TRBV7-2 with TRBJ2-4; possibly TRBD2 for D (7 bases). The CDR3 length is 15 residues. V lost 5 bases and J lost 7, with 18 bases in between. Germline V gene lookup returns CDR1 SGHTA and CDR2 FQGNSA. Here the CDR3 DNA reads TGTGCCAGCAGCCTAGGAGGGGGGGCCGATAACATTCAGTACTTC. Translation gives CASSLGGGADNIQYF.

Many counts were recorded for this clonotype. The rearrangement links TRBV15 to TRBJ1-4, with no clear D. Germline CDR1 and CDR2: LNHNV and YYDKDF (reference sequence). V was shortened by 0 bases and J by 5 bases, with 7 bases between the two germline ends. This CDR3 has 14 amino acids. CDR3 sequence reads: CATSRDPANEKLFF. CDR3 nucleotides: TGTGCCACCAGCAGAGATCCGGCGAATGAAAAACTGTTTTTT.

The chain employs TRBV5-1 and TRBJ2-5; weak D call: TRBD2 (5 bases). V was trimmed by 4 bases and J by 2 bases, leaving 12 bases between them. The CDR3 covers 14 residues. Per germline, CDR1 SGHRS and CDR2 YFSETQ. CDR3 sequence: CASSAGRGQETQYF. Written as DNA, the CDR3 is TGCGCCAGCAGCGCGGGTAGAGGGCAAGAGACCCAGTACTTC.

This clonotype was observed a few times. The chain combines TRBV28 with TRBJ2-3, with TRBD1 as a possible D gene (5 bases). The CDR3 consists of 13 residues. The germline V gene has CDR1 MDHEN and CDR2 SYDVKM. V lost 5 bases to trimming and J lost 2 bases, with 8 bases between them. CDR3 DNA sequence: TGTGCCAGCAGTCGACAGCCCACAGATACGCAGTATTTT. This gives the protein CASSRQPTDTQYF. The complete variable domain, with remaining parts taken from reference TRBV28 and TRBJ2-3, reads DVKVTQSSRYLVKRTGEKVFLECVQDMDHENMFWYRQDPGLGLRLIYFSYDVKMKEKGDIPEGYSVSREKKERFSLILESASTNQTSMYLCASSRQPTDTQYFGPGTRLTVL.